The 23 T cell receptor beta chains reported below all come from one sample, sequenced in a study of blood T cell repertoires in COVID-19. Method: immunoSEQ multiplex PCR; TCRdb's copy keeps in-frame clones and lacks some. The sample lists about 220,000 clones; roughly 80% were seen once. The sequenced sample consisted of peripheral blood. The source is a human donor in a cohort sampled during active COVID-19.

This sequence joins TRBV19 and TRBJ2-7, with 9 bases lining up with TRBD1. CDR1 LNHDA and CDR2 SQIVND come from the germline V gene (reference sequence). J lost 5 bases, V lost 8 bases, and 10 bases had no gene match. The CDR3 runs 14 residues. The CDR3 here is CASLAPGQGHEQYF. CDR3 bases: TGTGCCAGTCTTGCTCCGGGACAGGGCCACGAGCAGTACTTC.

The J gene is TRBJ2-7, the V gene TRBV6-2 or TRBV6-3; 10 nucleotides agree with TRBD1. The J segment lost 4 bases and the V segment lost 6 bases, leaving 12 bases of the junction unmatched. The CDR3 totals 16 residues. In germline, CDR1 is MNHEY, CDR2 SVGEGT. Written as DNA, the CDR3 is TGTGCCAGCAGCTATCAGAGGACAGGGGGGAATTACGAGCAGTACTTC. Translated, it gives CASSYQRTGGNYEQYF.

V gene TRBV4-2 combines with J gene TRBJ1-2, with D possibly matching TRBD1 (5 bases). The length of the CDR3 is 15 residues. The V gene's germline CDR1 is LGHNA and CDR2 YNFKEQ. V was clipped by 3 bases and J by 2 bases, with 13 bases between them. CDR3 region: CASSHGAEGNYGYTF. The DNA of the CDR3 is TGTGCCAGCAGCCACGGCGCGGAGGGGAACTATGGCTACACCTTC.

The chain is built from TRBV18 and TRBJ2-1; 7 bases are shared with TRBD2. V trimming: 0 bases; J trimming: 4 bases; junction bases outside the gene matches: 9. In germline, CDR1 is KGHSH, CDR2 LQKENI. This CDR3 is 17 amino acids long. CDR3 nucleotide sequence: TGTGCCAGCTCACCACCGTTTGAGGGAGGGCTATACAATGAGCAGTTCTTC. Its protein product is CASSPPFEGGLYNEQFF.

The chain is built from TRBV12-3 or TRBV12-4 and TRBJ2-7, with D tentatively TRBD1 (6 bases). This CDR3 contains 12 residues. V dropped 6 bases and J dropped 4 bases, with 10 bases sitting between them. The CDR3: CASSQGQYEQYF. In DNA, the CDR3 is TGTGCCAGCAGCCAGGGGCAATACGAGCAGTACTTC.

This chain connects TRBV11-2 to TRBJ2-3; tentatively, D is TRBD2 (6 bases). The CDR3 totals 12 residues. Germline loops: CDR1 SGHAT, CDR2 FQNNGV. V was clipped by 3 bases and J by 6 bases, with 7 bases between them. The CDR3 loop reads CASSFRGDTQYF. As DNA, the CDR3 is TGTGCCAGCAGCTTTCGGGGGGATACGCAGTATTTT. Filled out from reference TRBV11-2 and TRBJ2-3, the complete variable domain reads EAGVAQSPRYKIIEKRQSVAFWCNPISGHATLYWYQQILGQGPKLLIQFQNNGVVDDSQLPKDRFSAERLKGVDSTLKIQPAKLEDSAVYLCASSFRGDTQYFGPGTRLTVL.

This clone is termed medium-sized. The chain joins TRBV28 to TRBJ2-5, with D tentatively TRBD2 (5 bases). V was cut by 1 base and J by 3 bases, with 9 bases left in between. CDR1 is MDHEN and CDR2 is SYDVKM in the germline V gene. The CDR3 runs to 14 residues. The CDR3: CASSLYEGEETQYF. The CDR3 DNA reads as TGTGCCAGCAGTTTATATGAGGGAGAAGAGACCCAGTACTTC.

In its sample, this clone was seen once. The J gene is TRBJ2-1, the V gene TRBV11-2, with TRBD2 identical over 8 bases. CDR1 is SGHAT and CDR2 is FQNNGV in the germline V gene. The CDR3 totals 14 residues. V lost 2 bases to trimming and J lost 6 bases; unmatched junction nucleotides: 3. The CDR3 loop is CASSLILAVNEQFF. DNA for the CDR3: TGTGCCAGCAGCTTAATACTAGCGGTCAATGAGCAGTTCTTC.

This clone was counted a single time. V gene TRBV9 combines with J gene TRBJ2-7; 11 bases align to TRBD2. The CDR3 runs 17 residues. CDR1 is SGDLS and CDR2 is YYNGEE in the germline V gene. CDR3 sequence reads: CPPTVAGGLAGFYEQYF. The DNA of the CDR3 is TGTCCCCCCACCGTAGCGGGGGGGCTAGCGGGGTTCTACGAGCAGTACTTC. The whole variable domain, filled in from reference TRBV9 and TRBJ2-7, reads DSGVTQTPKHLITATGQRVTLRCSPRSGDLSVYWYQQSLDQGLQFLIQYYNGEERAKGNILERFSAQQFPDLHSELNLSSLELGDSALYFCPPTVAGGLAGFYEQYFGPGTRLTVT.

CDR3 region: CASRTGGASGTEAFF. Here the CDR3 DNA reads TGTGCCAGCCGGACAGGGGGCGCGAGTGGCACTGAAGCTTTCTTT. This rearrangement joins TRBV6-5 to TRBJ1-1, with 11 nucleotides matching TRBD1. This CDR3 has 15 amino acids. The germline V gene has CDR1 MNHEY and CDR2 SVGAGI. J lost 4 bases, V lost 8 bases, and 9 bases had no gene match.

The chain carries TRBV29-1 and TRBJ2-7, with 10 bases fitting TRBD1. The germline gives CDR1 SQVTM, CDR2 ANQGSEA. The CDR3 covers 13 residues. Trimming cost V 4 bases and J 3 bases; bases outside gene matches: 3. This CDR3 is CSVGTGGSYEQYF. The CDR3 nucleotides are TGCAGCGTTGGGACAGGGGGTAGCTACGAGCAGTACTTC.

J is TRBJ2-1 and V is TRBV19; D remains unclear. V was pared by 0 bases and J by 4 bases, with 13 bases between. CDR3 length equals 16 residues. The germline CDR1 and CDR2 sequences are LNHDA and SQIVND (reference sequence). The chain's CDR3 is CASSIEVAARYNEQFF. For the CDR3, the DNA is TGTGCCAGTAGTATAGAAGTAGCAGCGAGATACAATGAGCAGTTCTTC.

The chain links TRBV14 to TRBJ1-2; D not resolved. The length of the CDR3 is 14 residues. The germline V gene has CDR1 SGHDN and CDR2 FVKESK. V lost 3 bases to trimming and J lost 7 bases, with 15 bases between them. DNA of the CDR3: TGTGCCAGCAGCCAGGTTGCATTTATCAGTGGCTACACCTTC. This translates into CASSQVAFISGYTF.

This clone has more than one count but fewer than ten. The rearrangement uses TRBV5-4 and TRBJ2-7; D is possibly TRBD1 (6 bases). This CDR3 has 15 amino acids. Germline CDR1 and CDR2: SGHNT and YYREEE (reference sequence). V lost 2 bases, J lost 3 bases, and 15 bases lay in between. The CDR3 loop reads CASSFQGTRLYEQYF. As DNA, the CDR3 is TGTGCCAGCAGCTTCCAGGGGACGCGCCTCTACGAGCAGTACTTC.

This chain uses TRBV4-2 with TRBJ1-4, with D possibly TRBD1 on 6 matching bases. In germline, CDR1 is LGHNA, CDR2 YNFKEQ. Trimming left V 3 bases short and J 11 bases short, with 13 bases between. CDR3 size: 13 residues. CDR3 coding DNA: TGTGCCAGCAGCCACTCGACAGGCCCTAAACTGTTTTTT. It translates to CASSHSTGPKLFF.

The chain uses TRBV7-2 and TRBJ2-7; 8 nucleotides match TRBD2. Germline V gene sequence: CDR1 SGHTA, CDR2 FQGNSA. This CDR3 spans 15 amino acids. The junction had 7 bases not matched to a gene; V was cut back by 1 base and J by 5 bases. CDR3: CASSLVGLLADEQYF. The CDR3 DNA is TGTGCCAGCAGCTTAGTAGGGTTACTAGCGGACGAGCAGTACTTC.

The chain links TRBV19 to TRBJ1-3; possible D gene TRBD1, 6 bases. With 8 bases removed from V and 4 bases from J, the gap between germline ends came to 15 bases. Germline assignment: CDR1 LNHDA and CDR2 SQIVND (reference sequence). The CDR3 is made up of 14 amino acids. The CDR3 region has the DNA TGTGCCAGTGACCCAGGGGCTTCGGGAAACACCATATATTTT. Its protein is CASDPGASGNTIYF. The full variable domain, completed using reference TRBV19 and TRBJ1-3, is DGGITQSPKYLFRKEGQNVTLSCEQNLNHDAMYWYRQDPGQGLRLIYYSQIVNDFQKGDIAEGYSVSREKKESFPLTVTSAQKNPTAFYLCASDPGASGNTIYFGEGSWLTVV.

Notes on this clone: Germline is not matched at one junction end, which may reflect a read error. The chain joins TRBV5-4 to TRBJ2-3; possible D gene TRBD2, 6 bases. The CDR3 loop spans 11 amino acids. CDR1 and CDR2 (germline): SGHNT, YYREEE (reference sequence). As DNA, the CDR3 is TGTGCCAGCACATTGGGGACTCTCTTGGATTTT. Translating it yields CASTLGTLLDF.

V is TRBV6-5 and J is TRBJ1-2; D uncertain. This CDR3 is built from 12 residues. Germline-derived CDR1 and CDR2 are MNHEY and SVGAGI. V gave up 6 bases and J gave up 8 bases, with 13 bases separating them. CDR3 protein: CASRGGMGGYTF. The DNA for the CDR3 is TGTGCCAGCAGGGGAGGTATGGGGGGCTACACCTTC.

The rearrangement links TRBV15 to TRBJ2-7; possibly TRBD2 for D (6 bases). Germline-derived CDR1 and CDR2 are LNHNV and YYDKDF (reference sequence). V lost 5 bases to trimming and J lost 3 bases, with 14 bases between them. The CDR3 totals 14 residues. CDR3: CATSAGHSGYEQYF. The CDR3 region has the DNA TGTGCCACCAGCGCGGGGCATTCGGGCTACGAGCAGTACTTC.

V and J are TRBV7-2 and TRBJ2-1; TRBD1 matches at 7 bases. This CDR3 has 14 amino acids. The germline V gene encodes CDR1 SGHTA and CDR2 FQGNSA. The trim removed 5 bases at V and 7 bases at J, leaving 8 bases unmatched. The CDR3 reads CASSLGQKGNEQFF. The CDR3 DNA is TGTGCCAGCAGCCTGGGACAGAAGGGGAATGAGCAGTTCTTC. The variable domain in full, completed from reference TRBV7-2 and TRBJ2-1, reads GAGVSQSPSNKVTEKGKDVELRCDPISGHTALYWYRQSLGQGLEFLIYFQGNSAPDKSGLPSDRFSAERTGGSVSTLTIQRTQQEDSAVYLCASSLGQKGNEQFFGPGTRLTVL.

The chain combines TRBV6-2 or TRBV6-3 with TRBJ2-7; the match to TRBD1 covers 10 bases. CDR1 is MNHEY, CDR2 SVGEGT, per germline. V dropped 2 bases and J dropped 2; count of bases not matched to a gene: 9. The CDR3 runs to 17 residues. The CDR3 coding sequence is TGTGCCAGCAGTTACCCGAGGGGACAGGGGATAACCTACGAGCAGTACTTC. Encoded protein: CASSYPRGQGITYEQYF.

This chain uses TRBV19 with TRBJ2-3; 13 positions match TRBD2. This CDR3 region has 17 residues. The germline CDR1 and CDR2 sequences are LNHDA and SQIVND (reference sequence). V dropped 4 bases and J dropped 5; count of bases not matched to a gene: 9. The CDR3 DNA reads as TGTGCCAGTAGTACCTCGAGACTAGCGGGAGGTGTAGATACGCAGTATTTT. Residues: CASSTSRLAGGVDTQYF.